Listed here are 18 T cell receptor beta chains from one sample, sequenced in a study of response to subunit inactivated influenza vaccine. TCRdb re-derived calls from the RT-PCR reads in MiXCR, one entry per CDR3 protein. The sample lists approximately 530,000 distinct CDR3 sequences; 10% to 15% were seen once. Sequenced material: PBMCs from blood, taken about 40 days after vaccination. Source of these receptors: a man aged 45-60 years who received an inactivated influenza vaccine.

This clonotype has ten or more counts. The chain has TRBV20-1 and TRBJ2-5; TRBD1 might be the D (7 bases). V gave up 1 base and J gave up 5 bases, with 11 bases separating them. The CDR3 is 13 amino acids. Germline V CDR1 and CDR2: DFQATT, SNEGSKA (reference sequence). This CDR3 reads CSARVTGRETQYF. The CDR3 DNA sequence: TGCAGTGCTAGAGTGACAGGGAGGGAGACCCAGTACTTC.

The rearrangement links TRBV7-2 to TRBJ1-2; possible D gene TRBD1, 5 bases. The CDR3 has 15 residues. Germline assignment: CDR1 SGHTA and CDR2 FQGNSA. Trimming took off 1 base at V and 6 bases at J, with 15 bases between the two ends. CDR3 loop: CASSLDPTASHGYTF. DNA for the CDR3: TGTGCCAGCAGCTTAGATCCGACAGCCTCCCATGGCTACACCTTC.

The chain carries TRBV5-1 and TRBJ1-1, with 9 bases aligning to TRBD1. The CDR3 sequence is 16 residues long. V lost 9 bases, J lost 0 bases, and 12 bases stayed unmatched. The germline V gene encodes CDR1 SGHRS and CDR2 YFSETQ. CDR3 bases: TGCGCCATCTCCTGGGACAGGGCCCCCATGAACACTGAAGCTTTCTTT. This translates into CAISWDRAPMNTEAFF.

The rearrangement links TRBV10-3 to TRBJ2-7, with TRBD2 matching over 11 bases. The CDR3 consists of 15 residues. Germline V lookup: CDR1 ENHRY, CDR2 SYGVKD. With V trimmed by 3 bases and J by 7 bases, 8 bases remained unmatched. DNA for the CDR3: TGTGCCATCAGTGAAGTAGCGGGAGGGCCAAGAGAGCAGTACTTC. This gives the protein CAISEVAGGPREQYF.

This clonotype was counted a few times. The chain is built from TRBV15 and TRBJ1-1; D is unclear. The CDR3 is 13 residues long. Per the germline V gene, CDR1 is LNHNV and CDR2 is YYDKDF (reference sequence). Trimming stripped 2 bases from V and 3 bases from J, with 7 bases between. The CDR3 nucleotides are TGTGCCACCAGCAGAACCGGGTACACTGAAGCTTTCTTT. This gives the protein CATSRTGYTEAFF.

V gene TRBV5-6 combines with J gene TRBJ1-1; 8 bases line up with TRBD1. With V trimmed by 3 bases and J by 7 bases, 8 bases remained unmatched. This CDR3 is 14 amino acids long. Germline CDR1 reads SGHDT; CDR2 reads YYEEEE. In nucleotides, the CDR3 is TGTGCCAGCAGCTACCGGGACAGGAGCAGTGAAGCTTTCTTT. This translates into CASSYRDRSSEAFF.

The chain carries TRBV3-1 and TRBJ2-1, with 7 bases matching TRBD1. With 4 bases clipped from V and 9 bases from J, the junction kept 6 bases outside the gene matches. Per the germline V gene, CDR1 is LGHDT and CDR2 is YNNKEL (reference sequence). The CDR3 totals 13 residues. DNA for the CDR3: TGTGCCAGCAGCCTTGATTGGGACAGTGAGCAGTTCTTC. This gives the protein CASSLDWDSEQFF.

This clonotype was seen only a few times. This chain links TRBV29-1 with TRBJ2-7; 10 nucleotides match TRBD1. Germline V lookup: CDR1 SQVTM, CDR2 ANQGSEA. This CDR3 is 15 amino acids long. J gave up 3 bases and V 0 bases, and 5 bases lay outside the gene matches. This chain's CDR3 is CSVEDRTGGNYEQYF. The CDR3, as DNA: TGCAGCGTTGAAGATAGGACAGGGGGGAACTACGAGCAGTACTTC.

The V call is TRBV6-5, the J call TRBJ1-2; D is unresolved. Trimming took off 2 bases at V and 4 bases at J, with 20 bases between the two ends. Per the germline V gene, CDR1 is MNHEY and CDR2 is SVGAGI. This CDR3 comprises 17 residues. In nucleotides, the CDR3 is TGTGCCAGCAGTTACGAGGCAGAACCGAGAAGGGCCTATGGCTACACCTTC. Protein sequence: CASSYEAEPRRAYGYTF.

This clonotype was picked up many times. J is TRBJ2-3 and V is TRBV10-3; D remains ambiguous. The CDR3 totals 12 residues. V shed 3 bases and J shed 0 bases, with 1 base lying between them. Per the germline V gene, CDR1 is ENHRY and CDR2 is SYGVKD. The CDR3: CAISDSTDTQYF. The DNA for the CDR3 is TGTGCCATCAGTGACAGCACAGATACGCAGTATTTT.

V and J are TRBV5-1 and TRBJ2-1, with 8 bases fitting TRBD2. With V trimmed by 0 bases and J by 3 bases, 5 bases remained unmatched. The CDR3 is 16 residues long. Per the germline V gene, CDR1 is SGHRS and CDR2 is YFSETQ. Here the CDR3 reads CASSLAGGAFYNEQFF. CDR3 in DNA: TGCGCCAGCAGCTTGGCCGGGGGGGCCTTCTACAATGAGCAGTTCTTC.

This clonotype showed up just a few times. The gene calls are TRBV7-6 and TRBJ2-6; D is uncertain. CDR1 and CDR2 (germline): SGHVS, FNYEAQ. The CDR3 contains 15 residues. V was cut by 1 base and J by 3 bases, with 7 bases left in between. DNA of the CDR3: TGTGCCAGCAGCTTAGGGGTGTATGGGGCCAACGTCCTGACTTTC. This encodes CASSLGVYGANVLTF.

This clonotype was detected only a few times. The V gene is TRBV12-3 or TRBV12-4, the J gene TRBJ1-5, with no clear D. The CDR3 consists of 12 residues. V was trimmed by 7 bases and J by 7 bases, leaving 11 bases between them. The DNA for the CDR3 is TGTGCCAGCACCACACTTGGGCAGCCCCAGCATTTT. This translates into CASTTLGQPQHF.

Note on this clonotype: Compared with germline, one end of the junction differs, possibly owing to a read error. The V and J genes are TRBV20-1 and TRBJ2-6; D call uncertain. Germline values: CDR1 DFQATT, CDR2 SNEGSKA (reference sequence). This CDR3 comprises 16 residues. CDR3 region: CCARSNFYSGANVLTF. The CDR3 DNA reads as TGCTGTGCTAGATCTAACTTTTACTCTGGGGCCAACGTCCTGACTTTC.

This clonotype was seen a few times. The genes are TRBV7-6 and TRBJ2-5; 11 nucleotides match TRBD2. V was clipped by 0 bases and J by 4 bases; unmatched bases: 7. Germline CDR1 is SGHVS and CDR2 is FNYEAQ. The CDR3 is made up of 17 amino acids. The CDR3 region is CASSLAHSGRASETQYF. Here the CDR3 DNA reads TGTGCCAGCAGCTTAGCGCATAGCGGGAGGGCCTCAGAGACCCAGTACTTC.

V gene TRBV13 combines with J gene TRBJ2-1; 14 positions match TRBD2. The CDR3 loop spans 17 amino acids. V dropped 0 bases and J dropped 9; count of bases not matched to a gene: 7. From germline, CDR1 is PRHDT and CDR2 FYEKMQ (reference sequence). The CDR3 nucleotides read TGTGCCAGCAGCTTAGGGCTGGCGGGACTAGCGGGGGTTGAGCAGTTCTTC. Its translation is CASSLGLAGLAGVEQFF.

In its sample, this clonotype was seen a few times. J is TRBJ2-7 and V is TRBV4-1, with 8 bases lining up with TRBD1. Germline V gene data show CDR1 as MGHRA and CDR2 as YSYEKL. V dropped 3 bases and J dropped 5; count of bases not matched to a gene: 9. The length of the CDR3 is 15 residues. DNA for the CDR3: TGCGCCAGCAGCCACACCTCGCAGGGGGCCGACGAGCAGTACTTC. Translating gives CASSHTSQGADEQYF.

There are many counts of this clonotype. The chain has TRBV2 and TRBJ2-7; D may be TRBD1 or TRBD2 (5 bases each). V lost 6 bases to trimming and J lost 4 bases, with 22 bases between them. The CDR3 loop spans 16 amino acids. Germline V CDR1 and CDR2: SNHLY, FYNNEI. This chain's CDR3 is CASSDTGTPRYYEQYF. The CDR3 DNA sequence: TGTGCCAGCAGCGACACCGGGACCCCGAGGTATTACGAGCAGTACTTC.